Below, 14 T cell receptor beta chains from the same sample are listed, as sequenced in a study of long-term antiretroviral therapy in people with HIV. At survey level, the immunoSEQ assay was run in its v3.0 version. The protocol was immunoSEQ multiplex PCR, while the TCRdb copy is restricted to in-frame clones and leaves out a portion. This sample carries 25,000 to 35,000 clones, around 90% of them seen once, and the ten largest clones take 3.6%. Sequenced here: unsorted PBMCs, sampled 1.8 years after starting antiretroviral therapy. All receptors come from a woman between 18 and 30 years old with HIV.

This clone was found once. The chain is built from TRBV19 and TRBJ2-2; D is undetermined. This CDR3 comprises 16 residues. V dropped 1 base and J dropped 0 bases, with 9 bases sitting between them. The germline V gene encodes CDR1 LNHDA and CDR2 SQIVND (reference sequence). The CDR3 DNA sequence: TGTGCCAGTAGTATAGTTACTCCCTCGAACACCGGGGAGCTGTTTTTT. Translated: CASSIVTPSNTGELFF. Looking up the rest from reference TRBV19 and TRBJ2-2 gives the full variable domain: DGGITQSPKYLFRKEGQNVTLSCEQNLNHDAMYWYRQDPGQGLRLIYYSQIVNDFQKGDIAEGYSVSREKKESFPLTVTSAQKNPTAFYLCASSIVTPSNTGELFFGEGSRLTVL.

The chain links TRBV5-6 to TRBJ2-5, with 7 bases identical to TRBD2. V lost 0 bases, J lost 8 bases, and 4 bases stayed unmatched. This CDR3 has 13 residues. CDR1 is SGHDT and CDR2 is YYEEEE in the germline V gene. Here the CDR3 reads CASSLGGRGTQYF. In DNA, the CDR3 is TGTGCCAGCAGCTTGGGCGGGAGAGGCACCCAGTACTTC.

J is TRBJ1-2 and V is TRBV4-3; weak D call: TRBD1 (5 bases). V was trimmed by 0 bases and J by 8 bases, leaving 22 bases between them. Germline V gives CDR1 LGHNA, CDR2 YSLEER. This CDR3 spans 17 amino acids. The CDR3 spells CASSQDEGRGKIEGYTF. The CDR3, as DNA: TGCGCCAGCAGCCAAGATGAGGGACGGGGGAAGATTGAGGGCTACACCTTC.

This chain joins TRBV7-2 and TRBJ2-3, with D tentatively TRBD1 (5 bases). The CDR3 length is 15 residues. V gave up 1 base and J gave up 2 bases, with 10 bases separating them. The germline CDR1 and CDR2 sequences are SGHTA and FQGNSA. In DNA form, the CDR3 reads TGTGCCAGCAGCTTAGATGCAGGGCCCACAGATACGCAGTATTTT. Protein: CASSLDAGPTDTQYF.

This chain connects TRBV5-5 to TRBJ2-3; D is unclear. V was shortened by 1 base and J by 2 bases, with 14 bases between the two germline ends. The CDR3 covers 16 residues. Germline assignment: CDR1 SGHKS and CDR2 YYEKEE (reference sequence). In nucleotides, the CDR3 is TGTGCCAGCAGCTTGCGATTCGACATTATCACAGATACGCAGTATTTT. As protein: CASSLRFDIITDTQYF.

V gene TRBV7-8 combines with J gene TRBJ2-2; the D gene is possibly TRBD2 (6 bases). V gave up 1 base and J gave up 6 bases, with 12 bases separating them. This CDR3 is 15 amino acids long. In germline, CDR1 is SGHVS, CDR2 FQNEAQ. CDR3 DNA sequence: TGTGCCAGCAGCTTAGTCGCAGGGAGGTCCGGGGAGCTGTTTTTT. Protein sequence: CASSLVAGRSGELFF.

The chain links TRBV18 to TRBJ2-7; D might be TRBD1 or TRBD2, each matching 5 bases. CDR1 is KGHSH and CDR2 is LQKENI in the germline V gene. V gave up 4 bases and J gave up 0 bases, with 16 bases separating them. This CDR3 comprises 16 residues. CDR3 sequence: CASSLTRGFSSYEQYF. CDR3 DNA sequence: TGTGCCAGCTCACTTACCCGGGGCTTCAGCTCCTACGAGCAGTACTTC.

This chain uses TRBV15 with TRBJ1-2; 7 positions match TRBD1. The germline CDR1 and CDR2 sequences are LNHNV and YYDKDF (reference sequence). J was trimmed by 8 bases and V by 0 bases; bases with no gene match: 12. This CDR3 is built from 16 residues. The CDR3 coding sequence is TGTGCCACCAGCAGAGATTGGCAGAGGGGGCCTAGGGGCTACACCTTC. Translation: CATSRDWQRGPRGYTF. Full variable domain (outside the CDR3, taken from reference TRBV15 and TRBJ1-2): DAMVIQNPRYQVTQFGKPVTLSCSQTLNHNVMYWYQQKSSQAPKLLFHYYDKDFNNEADTPDNFQSRRPNTSFCFLDIRSPGLGDTAMYLCATSRDWQRGPRGYTFGSGTRLTVV.

The chain uses TRBV9 and TRBJ1-1; 8 bases are a match to TRBD1. This CDR3 is built from 15 residues. Germline lookup yields CDR1 SGDLS and CDR2 YYNGEE. V dropped 4 bases and J dropped 1; count of bases not matched to a gene: 6. The CDR3 region has the DNA TGTGCCAGCAGCCCGGACAGGGTCCAGAACACTGAAGCTTTCTTT. It codes for CASSPDRVQNTEAFF.

This rearrangement joins TRBV5-1 to TRBJ2-7; 10 bases line up with TRBD2. This CDR3 comprises 16 residues. The trim removed 6 bases at V and 2 bases at J, leaving 11 bases unmatched. Germline loops: CDR1 SGHRS, CDR2 YFSETQ. This CDR3 reads CASKSRTSGSTYEQYF. Here the CDR3 DNA reads TGCGCCAGCAAGTCGCGGACTAGCGGATCGACCTACGAGCAGTACTTC. The complete variable domain, with remaining parts taken from reference TRBV5-1 and TRBJ2-7, reads KAGVTQTPRYLIKTRGQQVTLSCSPISGHRSVSWYQQTPGQGLQFLFEYFSETQRNKGNFPGRFSGRQFSNSRSEMNVSTLELGDSALYLCASKSRTSGSTYEQYFGPGTRLTVT.

The rearrangement links TRBV27 to TRBJ1-4; a weak D match, TRBD1 (5 bases). CDR3 length: 15 residues. Germline assignment: CDR1 MNHEY and CDR2 SMNVEV (reference sequence). V shed 6 bases and J shed 7 bases, with 18 bases lying between them. The DNA of the CDR3 is TGTGCCAGCAGCCACACCCCGGGGGGTGGTGAAAAACTGTTTTTT. Protein sequence: CASSHTPGGGEKLFF.

This clone has a single count. The chain is built from TRBV7-9 and TRBJ1-3; D is uncertain. The length of the CDR3 is 17 residues. From germline, CDR1 is SEHNR and CDR2 FQNEAQ (reference sequence). Trimming took off 5 bases at V and 0 bases at J, with 17 bases between the two ends. For the CDR3, the DNA is TGTGCCAGCAGCGCTGGAGATTACAGAAGCTCTGGAAACACCATATATTTT. Its protein product is CASSAGDYRSSGNTIYF.

The chain couples TRBV27 to TRBJ2-2; possible D gene TRBD2, 5 bases. The V gene lost 4 bases and the J gene lost 5 bases, with 8 bases spanning the gap. Germline V gene sequence: CDR1 MNHEY, CDR2 SMNVEV (reference sequence). This CDR3 is 13 amino acids long. The CDR3 protein is CASSSGRTGELFF. The DNA of the CDR3 is TGTGCCAGCAGTTCGGGAAGGACCGGGGAGCTGTTTTTT.

The chain couples TRBV20-1 to TRBJ1-1; D ambiguous. CDR1 is DFQATT, CDR2 SNEGSKA, per germline (reference sequence). Trimming pared 3 bases from V and 3 bases from J, leaving 5 bases between. The CDR3 extends over 11 amino acids. In DNA form, the CDR3 reads TGCAGTGCTAGCAGAGACACTGAAGCTTTCTTT. It yields the protein CSASRDTEAFF.